This T cell receptor (beta chain) emerged from a study of somatic mutations in cytotoxic T cells in rheumatoid arthritis (dated by TCRdb to 2016 to 2017). The study in broad terms: Before any treatment started and right after they were diagnosed, patients gave peripheral blood samples (about 30 ml EDTA). To characterize clonality, the study used TCRB deep sequencing while asking whether somatic mutations are carried by expanded CD8+ T-cell clones in newly diagnosed, untreated rheumatoid arthritis. Patients and controls did not essentially differ in median age, which was nearly identical between the groups. A FACSAria II or Sony SH800 was used to flow-sort some V beta antibody-stained T-cell populations at nearly 100% purity, and TCRB sequencing was also done on sorted V beta1+ cells. For 65 to 70 rheumatoid arthritis patients and 20 healthy controls, TCRB deep sequencing was carried out.

On an AutoMACS, CD4+ and CD8+ cells were isolated via positive magnetic bead selection, and their purity was verified by flow cytometry. Clonal expansions were first screened by flow cytometry with a TCR V beta antibody panel, then characterized by TCRB deep sequencing of sorted CD8+ fractions. Isolation of peripheral blood mononuclear cells was done through Ficoll-Paque PLUS density gradient separation. Using Nucleospin Tissue or Tissue XS kits, DNA was extracted from CD4-enriched, CD8-enriched or PBMC samples, with quantification by a Qubit 2.0 fluorometer. Counted from cysteine to phenylalanine, this CDR3 has 11 amino acids. The entry retains the CDR3 DNA only, 33 bases that are in frame from base 1. Trimming takes 2 bases from V and 9 bases from J, and the germline ends sit 8 bases apart. In the germline V gene (reference sequence), CDR1 corresponds to DFQATT and CDR2 to SNEGSKA. As regards this clone: Its antigen is not yet known. Within one base of it there is no much larger clone, and no base qualities were kept.

Genomic DNA underwent TCRB CDR3 sequencing using the immunoSEQ assay. The authors' analysis ran thus. Patient CD8+ clones larger than 1% were compared against published virus-specific TCRB sequences, and only a few matched. Only productive TCRB rearrangements were included in the analyses. Clonality was expressed as a Shannon entropy-based productive clonality index, with each clone defined by a unique TCRB CDR3 sequence. The template counts of each clone relative to the total templates per sample were used to calculate repertoire overlap between two samples. A correlation with a Spearman r of around 0.6 was found between V-gene usage by flow cytometry and V-gene usage by TCRB sequencing. In its TCRdb copy, this immuneACCESS table keeps in-frame sequences only and misses some clones. Where compared with another copy, unresolved V genes explain less than half of these, and the others have no known cause. For V, J and clone size, that table is used; D and trimming come from the DNA. In all, the sample holds 7,500 to 9,000 clones, and around 75% of those were seen once. The top ten hold 30% to 45% of the sample.

The study at large found these results: CD8+ clonality increased with age in patients (Spearman r=0.49) but not in healthy controls. The largest CD8+ clone made up more than 20% of CD8+ cells in about an eighth of the 65 patients, and blood and synovial fluid shared several identical CD8+ TCRB sequences. CD8+ T-cell clonality did not differ significantly between rheumatoid arthritis patients and age-matched healthy controls. The expanded CD8+ clones had unknown antigen targets, and not appearing in virus-specific databases did not rule out that they were virus-specific. The slight TRBV07 underrepresentation in patients was not adjusted for multiple comparisons.

The TCR sequence derives from an adult with rheumatoid arthritis. Here the chain combines TRBV20-1 and TRBJ2-1, with the D gene not confidently named. The material sequenced was CD8+ T cells sorted from blood. DNA sequence: TGCAGTGCTAGAATCTATGGTGAGCAGTTCTTC. This is translated as CSARIYGEQFF.